One sample yielded the 26 T cell receptor beta chains listed below, sequenced in a study of T cell responses to AZD1222 COVID-19 vaccine (dated by TCRdb to about 2021). The library was prepared using the immunoSEQ multiplex PCR assay. The table comes from immuneACCESS by way of TCRdb, which keeps in-frame sequences with V and J called. Part of the clones is missing from these tables; in studies checked, under half for an unresolved V gene and the rest for unknown reasons. The sample table holds 100,000 or so clones, of which about nine tenths were seen once. The top ten clones comprise 1% to 1.5% of the sample. What the time point label conveys for this sample: baseline before first vaccination. The specimen comprised peripheral blood, sampled on day 0 of AZD1222 vaccination. The source of these receptors is an adult in good health.

V usage is TRBV6-5 and J usage is TRBJ1-2; possible D gene TRBD1, 6 bases. Germline lookup yields CDR1 MNHEY and CDR2 SVGAGI. V was trimmed by 5 bases and J by 4 bases, leaving 11 bases between them. The CDR3 runs 13 residues. The CDR3 reads CASSPGHLYGYTF. CDR3 in DNA: TGTGCCAGCAGTCCGGGACACCTCTATGGCTACACCTTC.

The chain joins TRBV21-1 to TRBJ2-5. TRBV21-1 is tagged as a pseudogene. The CDR3 runs to 11 residues. CDR3 sequence (DNA): TGTGCCAGCAGCAACCAAGAGACCCAGTACTTC. Protein sequence: CASSNQETQYF.

The V and J genes are TRBV28 and TRBJ1-2; TRBD1 agrees at 7 bases. V dropped 4 bases and J dropped 3; count of bases not matched to a gene: 14. The V gene's germline CDR1 is MDHEN and CDR2 SYDVKM. The CDR3 sequence is 17 residues long. CDR3 protein: CASSSPRDRAGYYGYTF. CDR3 DNA: TGTGCCAGCAGTTCACCCCGTGACAGGGCGGGATACTATGGCTACACCTTC.

This clone was recorded only once. V and J are TRBV28 and TRBJ1-2, with D possibly TRBD1 on 5 matching bases. Trimming shortened V by 3 bases and J by 5 bases, and 10 bases separated the two germline ends. CDR3 length equals 13 residues. The germline V gene encodes CDR1 MDHEN and CDR2 SYDVKM. In nucleotides, the CDR3 is TGTGCCAGCAGTTTTCAGGGATCGTATGGCTACACCTTC. Protein product: CASSFQGSYGYTF.

The chain links TRBV2 to TRBJ1-1, with TRBD1 identical over 9 bases. The ends lost 11 bases at V and 1 base at J; junction bases unmatched: 5. The CDR3 runs 13 residues. Germline V gene data show CDR1 as SNHLY and CDR2 as FYNNEI. CDR3 DNA: TGTGCCGGAACGGGACAGGGGAACACTGAAGCTTTCTTT. Translation: CAGTGQGNTEAFF.

The chain links TRBV5-1 to TRBJ2-7, with a possible D match to TRBD2 (7 bases). Trimming left V 2 bases short and J 3 bases short, with 12 bases between. The CDR3 is made up of 14 amino acids. Germline CDR1 and CDR2: SGHRS and YFSETQ. The CDR3 here is CASSLYGGHYEQYF. The CDR3 bases are TGCGCCAGCAGCTTATACGGGGGGCACTACGAGCAGTACTTC.

Only a few counts were recorded for this clone. The chain links TRBV30 to TRBJ1-1; tentatively, D is TRBD1 (6 bases). Germline values: CDR1 GTSNPN, CDR2 SVGIG (reference sequence). The germline V and J ends were trimmed by 2 bases and 3 bases, with 16 bases remaining between them. This CDR3 has 15 amino acids. The CDR3 nucleotides read TGTGCCTGGAGTTTAGGGTACAGGGCGGACACTGAAGCTTTCTTT. This translates into CAWSLGYRADTEAFF. Combining the CDR3 with reference TRBV30 and TRBJ1-1 gives the whole variable domain SQTIHQWPATLVQPVGSPLSLECTVEGTSNPNLYWYRQAAGRGLQLLFYSVGIGQISSEVPQNLSASRPQDRQFILSSKKLLLSDSGFYLCAWSLGYRADTEAFFGQGTRLTVV.

The chain couples TRBV15 to TRBJ1-1, with D uncertain. Trimming left V 1 base short and J 0 bases short, with 6 bases between. The germline gives CDR1 LNHNV, CDR2 YYDKDF (reference sequence). The CDR3 is made up of 14 amino acids. CDR3 sequence reads: CATSRGSMNTEAFF. The DNA of the CDR3 is TGTGCCACCAGCAGAGGCTCGATGAACACTGAAGCTTTCTTT.

For the CDR3, the DNA is TGTGCCAGCAGCCGGACACAAAACACTGAAGCTTTCTTT. This gives the protein CASSRTQNTEAFF. The chain uses TRBV14 and TRBJ1-1, with D perhaps TRBD1 (5 bases). There are 13 residues in the CDR3. Trimming left V 4 bases short and J 2 bases short, with 8 bases between. Germline V gene data show CDR1 as SGHDN and CDR2 as FVKESK.

The rearrangement links TRBV29-1 to TRBJ1-2, with TRBD1 as a possible D gene (5 bases). This CDR3 is 17 amino acids long. Germline V CDR1 and CDR2: SQVTM, ANQGSEA. Between the trimmed V and J ends, which lost 5 bases and 6 bases, there was a span of 28 bases. The CDR3, as DNA: TGCAGCGTTCGGGACCATGCGGATTCTATTTCATTGGATGGCTACACCTTC. This translates into CSVRDHADSISLDGYTF.

This clone has just one count. V usage is TRBV3-1 (or the pseudogene TRBV3-2) and J usage is TRBJ1-1; 10 bases line up with TRBD1. The CDR3 runs 15 residues. The germline V gene encodes CDR1 LGHDT and CDR2 YNNKEL (reference sequence). Trimming removed 4 bases from V and 1 base from J; junction bases left unmatched: 3. DNA of the CDR3: TGTGCCAGCAGCCGACAGGGGGCTTCGAACACTGAAGCTTTCTTT. Translating it yields CASSRQGASNTEAFF.

This clone was detected only once. This chain connects TRBV2 to TRBJ1-2; D call uncertain. CDR3 length: 16 amino acids. Germline V gene lookup returns CDR1 SNHLY and CDR2 FYNNEI. The V and J ends lost 6 bases and 0 bases respectively, with 17 bases between them. In nucleotides, the CDR3 is TGTGCCAGCAGAAGCGGCGGCGCGGCCTCTAACTATGGCTACACCTTC. Encoded protein: CASRSGGAASNYGYTF.

The chain has TRBV27 and TRBJ2-7; D might be TRBD2 (6 bases). CDR1 MNHEY and CDR2 SMNVEV come from the germline V gene (reference sequence). Trimming cost V 5 bases and J 4 bases, with 21 bases left between them. The CDR3 loop spans 16 amino acids. CDR3 region: CASSLSGLQVTYEQYF. CDR3 in DNA: TGTGCCAGCAGTCTCTCGGGACTCCAAGTAACTTACGAGCAGTACTTC.

V is TRBV20-1 and J is TRBJ2-1; perhaps TRBD2 as D (6 bases). With 3 bases removed from V and 7 bases from J, the gap between germline ends came to 13 bases. Germline V CDR1 and CDR2: DFQATT, SNEGSKA (reference sequence). This CDR3 spans 13 amino acids. CDR3 bases: TGCAGTGCTAGTCGGGCGGGGATGAATGAGCAGTTCTTC. This translates into CSASRAGMNEQFF.

The chain links TRBV27 to TRBJ1-1; D remains unclear. V was pared by 5 bases and J by 0 bases, with 13 bases between. CDR1 is MNHEY, CDR2 SMNVEV, per germline (reference sequence). There are 15 residues in the CDR3. The CDR3 DNA is TGTGCCAGCAGTCCCTCCGGGCCTATGAACACTGAAGCTTTCTTT. Encoded protein: CASSPSGPMNTEAFF.

The CDR3 nucleotides are TGTGCCAGTGGAAACCAGGGAGAGACTGGAAACACCATATATTTT. Amino acids: CASGNQGETGNTIYF. The rearrangement links TRBV19 to TRBJ1-3, with D maybe TRBD1 (5 bases). Germline V gene lookup returns CDR1 LNHDA and CDR2 SQIVND (reference sequence). CDR3 length equals 15 residues. Trimming left V 8 bases short and J 2 bases short, with 16 bases between.

V gene TRBV4-1 combines with J gene TRBJ1-6, with D tentatively TRBD1 (6 bases). This CDR3 spans 18 amino acids. Per germline, CDR1 MGHRA and CDR2 YSYEKL. The V end was cut by 1 base, the J end by 4 bases, with 17 bases between. CDR3 protein: CASSQAPFGGRYNSPLHF. The DNA for the CDR3 is TGCGCCAGCAGCCAAGCACCCTTCGGGGGCAGATATAATTCACCCCTCCACTTT.

This clone was seen just once. V is TRBV30 and J is TRBJ1-2, with a weak D call TRBD1 (5 bases). This CDR3 is built from 11 residues. Germline V gene data show CDR1 as GTSNPN and CDR2 as SVGIG (reference sequence). The germline V and J ends were trimmed by 7 bases and 8 bases, with 14 bases remaining between them. The CDR3 reads CASRGHRGYTF. The CDR3 region has the DNA TGTGCCTCCAGAGGACACCGCGGCTACACCTTC.

The gene calls are TRBV28 and TRBJ1-5, with unresolved D. Per germline, CDR1 MDHEN and CDR2 SYDVKM. V was clipped by 5 bases and J by 2 bases, with 16 bases between them. CDR3 length: 16 residues. The CDR3 DNA sequence: TGTGCCAGCAGTAGGAGGAGGGAAGCCGGCAATCAGCCCCAGCATTTT. This sequence encodes CASSRRREAGNQPQHF.

The CDR3 reads CASSEEGQAYGGYTF. CDR3 in DNA: TGTGCCAGCAGTGAGGAGGGGCAAGCCTATGGCGGCTACACCTTC. This chain links TRBV25-1 with TRBJ1-2, with D tentatively TRBD1 (5 bases). There are 15 residues in the CDR3. The V gene lost 3 bases and the J gene lost 8 bases, with 19 bases spanning the gap. Germline CDR1 MGHDK, CDR2 SYGVNS.

The rearrangement joins TRBV19 to TRBJ1-2, with a weak D call TRBD1 (6 bases). Trimming took 5 bases from V and 5 from J, leaving 18 bases between them. CDR1 is LNHDA and CDR2 is SQIVND in the germline V gene (reference sequence). The length of the CDR3 is 15 residues. Here the CDR3 reads CASSLTGADFYGYTF. Written as DNA, the CDR3 is TGTGCCAGTAGTTTGACAGGAGCCGATTTTTATGGCTACACCTTC.

Here the CDR3 reads CASSLELNQPQHF. For the CDR3, the DNA is TGTGCCAGCAGCTTAGAGCTTAATCAGCCCCAGCATTTT. This chain uses TRBV11-2 with TRBJ1-5, with no clear D. The germline V gene has CDR1 SGHAT and CDR2 FQNNGV. This CDR3 is built from 13 residues. Deletions cut 0 bases from V and 4 bases from J, with 4 bases between.

The V and J genes are TRBV5-1 and TRBJ1-1; no reliable D call. The CDR3 covers 14 residues. CDR1 and CDR2 from the germline V gene are SGHRS and YFSETQ. V was trimmed by 7 bases and J by 9 bases, leaving 22 bases between them. The CDR3 spells CASSLAPQEKKAFF. CDR3 in DNA: TGCGCCAGCTCGCTCGCGCCCCAGGAAAAAAAAGCTTTCTTT.

The V gene is TRBV6-1, the J gene TRBJ1-1; D gene ambiguous. Germline V gene lookup returns CDR1 MNHNS and CDR2 SASEGT. With 1 base removed from V and 2 bases from J, the gap between germline ends came to 5 bases. The CDR3 loop spans 13 amino acids. The CDR3 region has the DNA TGTGCCAGCAGTGAAGAGGGCAACACTGAAGCTTTCTTT. Protein product: CASSEEGNTEAFF.

CDR3 residues: CASSWRAGGDAEAFF. The CDR3 DNA reads TGCGCCAGCAGCTGGAGGGCAGGGGGCGACGCTGAAGCTTTCTTT. The genes are TRBV5-1 and TRBJ1-1, with 8 bases that match TRBD1. V trimming: 3 bases; J trimming: 6 bases; junction bases outside the gene matches: 10. CDR1 and CDR2 (germline): SGHRS, YFSETQ. There are 15 residues in the CDR3.

The V gene is TRBV4-1, the J gene TRBJ2-5; 8 nucleotides line up with TRBD2. The CDR3 sequence is 15 residues long. Germline values: CDR1 MGHRA, CDR2 YSYEKL. Unmatched junction bases numbered 6, after V lost 2 bases and J lost 4 bases. The CDR3 sequence is CASSQSGLAPETQYF. The CDR3 nucleotides read TGCGCCAGCAGCCAAAGTGGACTAGCCCCAGAGACCCAGTACTTC.